This T cell receptor beta chain was profiled in a study of T-cell memory formation after mild COVID-19. Trimming removed 0 bases at V and 0 bases at J, with 10 bases between. Germline-derived CDR1 and CDR2 are SEHNR and FQNEAQ (reference sequence). The CDR3 is 16 residues long. TCRdb independently ran MiXCR on the 5' RACE reads; one entry per CDR3 protein. The sample carries around 140,000 distinct CDR3 sequences, approximately 25% recorded once. Study-wide results and limits: Shrinking CD4+ clones resided mostly in CM and EM, and CD8+ ones in EMRA. Pre-infection memory already had some responding clones, implying cross-reactive memory joined.

Note on this clonotype: Antigen specificity is unknown.

The chain has TRBV7-9 and TRBJ2-3; weak D call: TRBD1 (6 bases). Sequencing input: PBMCs or a T cell subset sorted from them (not recorded which). The sequence was collected from an adult woman who had mild COVID-19 (a few samples of this study predate the infection). Cell type and time point are not known. CDR3 sequence: CASSLAGAISTDTQYF. DNA for the CDR3: TGTGCCAGCAGCTTAGCGGGGGCCATAAGCACAGATACGCAGTATTTT.